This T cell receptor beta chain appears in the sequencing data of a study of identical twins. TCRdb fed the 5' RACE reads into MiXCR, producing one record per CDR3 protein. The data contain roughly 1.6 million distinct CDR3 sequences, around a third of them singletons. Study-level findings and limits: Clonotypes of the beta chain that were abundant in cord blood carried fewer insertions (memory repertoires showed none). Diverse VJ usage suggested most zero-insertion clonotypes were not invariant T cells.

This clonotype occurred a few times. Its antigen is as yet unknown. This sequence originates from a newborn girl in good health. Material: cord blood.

Here the CDR3 reads CASSLRGAGTTGYEQYF. The CDR3 DNA is TGTGCCAGCAGTTTAAGGGGGGCCGGGACGACGGGTTACGAGCAGTACTTC. V gene TRBV27 combines with J gene TRBJ2-7; D is perhaps TRBD1 or TRBD2 (6 bases each). The CDR3 consists of 17 residues. The V end was cut by 2 bases, the J end by 4 bases, with 21 bases between. Germline values: CDR1 MNHEY, CDR2 SMNVEV (reference sequence).